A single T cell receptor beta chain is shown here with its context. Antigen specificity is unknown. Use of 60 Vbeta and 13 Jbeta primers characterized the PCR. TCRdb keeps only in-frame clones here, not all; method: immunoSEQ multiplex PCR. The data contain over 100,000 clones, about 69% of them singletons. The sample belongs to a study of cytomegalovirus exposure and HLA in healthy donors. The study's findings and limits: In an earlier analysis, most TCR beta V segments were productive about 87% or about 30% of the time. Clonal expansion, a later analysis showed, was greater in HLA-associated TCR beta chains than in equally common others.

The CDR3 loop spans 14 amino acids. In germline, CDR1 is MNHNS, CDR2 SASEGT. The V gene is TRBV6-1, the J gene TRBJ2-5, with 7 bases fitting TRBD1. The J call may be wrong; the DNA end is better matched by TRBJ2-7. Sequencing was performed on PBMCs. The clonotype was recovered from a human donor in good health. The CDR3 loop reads CASSQTGISYEQYF. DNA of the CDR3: TGTGCCAGCAGTCAGACAGGGATCTCCTACGAGCAGTACTTC.